This T cell receptor beta chain was captured in a study of regulatory and conventional T cells in RAG deficiency. Genomic DNA came from blood conventional CD4+ T cells gated CD25-low CD127-high. Libraries were prepared by immunoSEQ multiplex PCR; TCRdb keeps only in-frame clonotypes and omits some of them. The sample includes more than 20,000 clones, 95% to 97% seen only once; the top ten take 1% to 1.5%. These data also featured in a second study, about regulatory T cells. That report adds: The primer mix had 52 TRBV and 13 TRBJ primers.

This TCR was recovered from a human donor in good health. The sample was CD25- CD4+ T cells sorted from blood.

The CDR3 loop is CASSWTGSYGYTF. CDR3 DNA sequence: TGTGCCAGCAGCTGGACAGGCTCTTATGGCTACACCTTC. This chain joins TRBV5-6 and TRBJ1-2, with 7 bases fitting TRBD1. This CDR3 is built from 13 residues. The germline V gene has CDR1 SGHDT and CDR2 YYEEEE. Trimming cost V 3 bases and J 5 bases; bases outside gene matches: 4.